These 26 T cell receptor beta chains share one sample of origin, sequenced in a study of tissue T cells after allogeneic stem cell transplantation. Generated by immunoSEQ multiplex PCR, the TCRdb table keeps only in-frame clones and is missing some. The sample includes about 11,000 clones, less than 45% of them seen just once. The sample's time point: mouse harvest day 7 after allogeneic transplant. Mouse grafts combined 10^7 T-cell-depleted bone marrow cells with 10^6 splenic CD5+ T cells. What was sequenced was skin. Every receptor here comes from a female BALB/c mouse given C57BL/6 T cells with graft-versus-host disease after an allogeneic hematopoietic cell transplant.

This clone was detected a few times. Gene names follow the mouse nomenclature. This chain's CDR3 is CASSLVRAGAEQFF. Partial CDR3 DNA: TGTGCCAGCAGCTTAGTCAGGGCGGGGGCTGAGCAGTTC. The V gene is TRBV3, the J gene TRBJ2-1, with a possible D match to TRBD1 (5 bases). The observed sequence ends 1 residue before the CDR3 terminus, with the missing tail filled in from the germline J gene. Per germline, CDR1 SNHLY and CDR2 FYNGKV (reference sequence). V was clipped by 1 base and J by 7 bases, with 11 bases between them. There are 14 residues in the CDR3.

This clone was picked up a small number of times. Germline and genes: mouse. Coverage ceases 1 residue before the CDR3 finishes, and the germline J gene fills in the end. The chain is built from TRBV3 and TRBJ1-2, with TRBD1 as a possible D gene (5 bases). The CDR3 sequence is 13 residues long. Trimming stripped 5 bases from V and 0 bases from J, with 7 bases between. Germline assignment: CDR1 SNHLY and CDR2 FYNGKV (reference sequence). The CDR3 region is CASSRDANSDYTF. The CDR3 DNA, read in part, is TGTGCCAGCAGCCGGGACGCAAACTCCGACTACACC.

Regarding this clone: All gene names here are mouse names. The read ends 1 residue shy of where the CDR3 ends; the end is completed using the germline J gene. This chain connects TRBV1 to TRBJ2-1; D unresolved. The germline V gene has CDR1 NSQYPW and CDR2 LRSPGD (reference sequence). V was clipped by 1 base and J by 5 bases, with 15 bases between them. The CDR3 has 16 amino acids. The CDR3: CTCSAVGPQGNAEQFF. CDR3 bases read: TGCACCTGCAGTGCAGTCGGCCCCCAAGGAAATGCTGAGCAGTTC.

For this clone: Gene names and germline match the mouse. The read comes to an end 1 residue before the CDR3 does, leaving the germline J gene to fill in the end. Additional DNA sequences in this sample encode the identical CDR3. J is TRBJ2-2 and V is TRBV15, with unresolved D. V dropped 1 base and J dropped 2 bases, with 2 bases sitting between them. There are 13 residues in the CDR3. Germline CDR1 is SGHND and CDR2 is FRSKSL. Incomplete CDR3 DNA: TGTGCCAGCAGTTTAGAGAACACCGGGCAGCTCTAC. It yields the protein CASSLENTGQLY. The CDR3 in full is CASSLENTGQLYF. Supplemented by reference TRBV15 and TRBJ2-2, the full variable domain reads DAGVTQTPRHEVAEKGQTIILKCEPVSGHNDLFWYRQTKIQGLELLSYFRSKSLMEDGGAFKDRFKAEMLNSSFSTLKIQPTEPKDSAVYLCASSLENTGQLYFGEGSKLTVL.

Within the sample, this clone is medium-sized. The gene names here belong to mouse. CDR3 bases read: TGTGCCAGCAGTCCACGGACTGGGGGCTATGCTGAGCAGTTC. Its translation: CASSPRTGGYAEQF. The full CDR3 sequence reads CASSPRTGGYAEQFF. The chain is built from TRBV26 and TRBJ2-1; 10 bases are a match to TRBD2. Coverage ceases 1 residue before the CDR3 finishes, and the germline J gene fills in the end. There are 15 residues in the CDR3. The J segment lost 3 bases and the V segment lost 4 bases, leaving 3 bases of the junction unmatched. Germline loops: CDR1 KGHPV, CDR2 FQNQEV (reference sequence).

This clone has only a few counts. The germline and genes are mouse ones. CDR3 DNA (partial): TGTGCCAGCAGTCTGGACGATAGTGCAGAAACGCTGTAT. Its protein is CASSLDDSAETLY. The entire CDR3 sequence reads CASSLDDSAETLYF. This rearrangement joins TRBV26 to TRBJ2-3; the D is unclear. Read coverage stops 1 residue before the CDR3 terminus; the germline J gene supplies the remainder. CDR1 is KGHPV, CDR2 FQNQEV, per germline (reference sequence). Trimming removed 2 bases from V and 0 bases from J, with 6 bases in between. The CDR3 is 14 residues long.

For this clone: Germline and genes: mouse. The read stops 1 residue short of the end of the CDR3; the missing end is completed from the germline J gene. The J gene is TRBJ1-2, the V gene TRBV26; D gene ambiguous. This CDR3 contains 14 residues. The V gene's germline CDR1 is KGHPV and CDR2 FQNQEV (reference sequence). Trimming removed 3 bases from V and 0 bases from J, with 8 bases in between. This CDR3 is CASSLPQANSDYTF. The DNA read from the CDR3 is TGTGCCAGCAGTCTACCACAAGCAAACTCCGACTACACC. Supplemented by reference TRBV26 and TRBJ1-2, the full variable domain reads NSKVIQTPRYLVKGQGQKAKMRCIPEKGHPVVFWYQQNKNNEFKFLINFQNQEVLQQIDMTEKRFSAECPSNSPCSLEIQSSEAGDSALYLCASSLPQANSDYTFGSGTRLLVI.

This clone has only a few counts. The gene names here belong to mouse. The read ends 1 residue before the CDR3 terminus; that terminus is restored from the germline J gene. The J gene is TRBJ2-5, the V gene TRBV12-1, with D possibly TRBD1 on 6 matching bases. The CDR3 extends over 13 amino acids. The V end was cut by 2 bases, the J end by 2 bases, with 7 bases between. Germline V gene sequence: CDR1 SGHSN, CDR2 HYEKVE. CDR3 DNA (partial): TGTGCCAGCTCTCGGGACATCCAAGACACCCAGTAC. The encoded protein is CASSRDIQDTQY. In full, the CDR3 reads CASSRDIQDTQYF. The full variable domain, completed using reference TRBV12-1 and TRBJ2-5, is DSGVVQSPRHIIKEKGGRSVLTCIPISGHSNVVWYQQTLGKELKFLIQHYEKVERDKGFLPSRFSVQQFDDYHSEMNMSALELEDSAMYFCASSRDIQDTQYFGPGTRLLVL.

This clone is medium-sized (0.01 to 0.1%). Each gene name is a mouse one. The DNA read from the CDR3 is TGTGCCAGCAGACCGACATCTAGTCAAAACACCTTGTAC. Translating gives CASRPTSSQNTLY. The CDR3 as a whole reads CASRPTSSQNTLYF. The J gene is TRBJ2-4, the V gene TRBV26; D unclear. The read halts 1 residue ahead of the CDR3 end, with the missing end drawn from the germline J gene. V dropped 6 bases and J dropped 0 bases, with 10 bases sitting between them. The CDR3 runs 14 residues. Germline loops: CDR1 KGHPV, CDR2 FQNQEV (reference sequence). The entire variable domain, with the rest obtained from reference TRBV26 and TRBJ2-4, is as follows: NSKVIQTPRYLVKGQGQKAKMRCIPEKGHPVVFWYQQNKNNEFKFLINFQNQEVLQQIDMTEKRFSAECPSNSPCSLEIQSSEAGDSALYLCASRPTSSQNTLYFGAGTRLSVL.

As to this clone: Gene names denote mouse genes. The read terminates 1 residue ahead of where the CDR3 ends, so the germline J gene completes it. The gene calls are TRBV31 and TRBJ1-3; 8 bases line up with TRBD1. The CDR3 covers 15 residues. After removal of 0 bases from V and 0 bases from J, the junction contained 1 base not matched to a gene. CDR1 and CDR2 from the germline V gene are GKSSPN and SITVG. This CDR3 reads CAWSLGTGSGNTLYF. Incomplete CDR3 DNA: TGTGCCTGGAGTCTAGGGACAGGTTCTGGAAATACGCTCTAT. The full variable domain, rest sourced from reference TRBV31 and TRBJ1-3, is AQTIHQWPVAEIKAVGSPLSLGCTIKGKSSPNLYWYWQATGGTLQQLFYSITVGQVESVVQLNLSASRPKDDQFILSTEKLLLSHSGFYLCAWSLGTGSGNTLYFGEGSRLIVV.

Concerning this clone: The gene names here belong to mouse. The CDR3 end is not reached by the read, which stops 1 residue before it; the germline J gene fills it in. The V call is TRBV15, the J call TRBJ2-7, with D possibly TRBD1 on 5 matching bases. The CDR3 consists of 12 residues. V lost 3 bases, J lost 6 bases, and 9 bases lay in between. Germline V gene lookup returns CDR1 SGHND and CDR2 FRSKSL. Incomplete CDR3 DNA: TGTGCCAGCAGTTTCGGCAGGGTTGAACAGTAC. Translated: CASSFGRVEQY. The full CDR3 sequence reads CASSFGRVEQYF.

This clone counts as medium-sized. Gene names are mouse gene names. The read comes to an end 1 residue before the CDR3 does, leaving the germline J gene to fill in the end. The V gene is TRBV26, the J gene TRBJ1-4, with no clear D. The germline V and J ends were trimmed by 6 bases and 7 bases, with 6 bases remaining between them. The length of the CDR3 is 11 residues. Germline CDR1 reads KGHPV; CDR2 reads FQNQEV (reference sequence). The CDR3 sequence is CASSPGERLFF. Incomplete CDR3 DNA: TGTGCCAGCAGCCCGGGCGAAAGATTATTT.

With respect to this clone: The gene symbols are mouse symbols. The CDR3 bases that were read are TGTGCCAGCTCTCTCGAAGGGGGGCGCCAAGACACCCAGTAC. Protein: CASSLEGGRQDTQY. The entire CDR3 reads CASSLEGGRQDTQYF. J is TRBJ2-5 and V is TRBV12-1, with D possibly being TRBD2 (7 bases). With the read ending 1 residue before the CDR3 end, the germline J gene is used to fill in that end. The CDR3 consists of 15 residues. Germline V gives CDR1 SGHSN, CDR2 HYEKVE. Between the trimmed V and J ends, which lost 0 bases and 2 bases, there was a span of 11 bases.

The sample holds a few counts of this clone. Mouse gene names and germline throughout. The read falls 1 residue short of the CDR3 end, and the missing part is taken from the germline J gene. The V and J genes are TRBV13-1 and TRBJ2-1; D might be TRBD1 (5 bases). This CDR3 comprises 15 residues. Germline values: CDR1 NSHNY, CDR2 SYGAGN. Trimming cost V 3 bases and J 1 base, with 11 bases left between them. The CDR3 bases that were read are TGTGCCAGCAGTGCCCTCCCAGGGAACTATGCTGAGCAGTTC. Residues: CASSALPGNYAEQF. The complete CDR3 sequence is CASSALPGNYAEQFF.

As regards this clone: Each gene name is a mouse one. The observed sequence ends 1 residue before the CDR3 terminus, with the missing tail filled in from the germline J gene. V gene TRBV13-3 combines with J gene TRBJ2-2, with TRBD2 matching 9 bases. J lost 0 bases, V lost 4 bases, and 1 base had no gene match. The germline V gene has CDR1 NNHDY and CDR2 SYVADS. CDR3 length: 15 amino acids. The CDR3 loop reads CASSHWGANTGQLYF. The part of the CDR3 DNA that was read is TGTGCCAGCAGTCACTGGGGGGCAAACACCGGGCAGCTCTAC.

In this sample, this clone turned up a few times. The gene symbols are mouse symbols. With the read ending 1 residue before the CDR3 end, the germline J gene is used to fill in that end. The V and J genes are TRBV13-1 and TRBJ2-7; no firm D call. CDR1 and CDR2 from the germline V gene are NSHNY and SYGAGN. This CDR3 has 9 residues. The V end was cut by 8 bases, the J end by 7 bases, with 7 bases between. The part of the CDR3 DNA that was read is TGTGCCAGACCCGCAGAACAGTAC. This codes for CARPAEQY. The entire CDR3 is CARPAEQYF.

Notes on this clone: The genes and germline here are from mouse. The read terminates 1 residue before the CDR3 end, so the remaining end is supplied by the germline J gene. The chain employs TRBV12-2 and TRBJ2-3; tentative D call: TRBD1 (6 bases). Germline V gene lookup returns CDR1 SGHLS and CDR2 HYDKME. The V end was cut by 0 bases, the J end by 3 bases, with 6 bases between. The CDR3 is 13 amino acids. The CDR3 sequence is CASSLGTAETLYF. The DNA read from the CDR3 is TGTGCCAGCTCTCTCGGGACAGCAGAAACGCTGTAT.

This clone was found once. Here the gene names and germline are mouse. The read is 1 residue too short to cover the CDR3 end, so that end is filled in from the germline J gene. The rearrangement uses TRBV1 and TRBJ1-1, with 10 positions matching TRBD1. The CDR3 has 16 amino acids. Looked up from germline, CDR1 is NSQYPW and CDR2 is LRSPGD (reference sequence). The V and J ends lost 3 bases and 0 bases, in that order; junction bases with no gene match: 4. CDR3 bases read: TGCACCTGCAGTGCCCGGGACAGGGGCCCAAACACAGAAGTCTTC. As protein: CTCSARDRGPNTEVF. The whole CDR3 protein reads CTCSARDRGPNTEVFF. The variable domain in full, completed from reference TRBV1 and TRBJ1-1, reads VTLLEQNPRWRLVPRGQAVNLRCILKNSQYPWMSWYQQDLQKQLQWLFTLRSPGDKEVKSLPGADYLATRVTDTELRLQVANMSQGRTLYCTCSARDRGPNTEVFFGKGTRLTVV.

This clone was seen a few times. Gene and germline names: mouse. The CDR3 end falls 1 residue outside the read, so it is completed with the germline J gene. V usage is TRBV26 and J usage is TRBJ2-5, with TRBD1 matching 7 bases. V was clipped by 3 bases and J by 5 bases; unmatched bases: 2. Per germline, CDR1 KGHPV and CDR2 FQNQEV (reference sequence). There are 13 residues in the CDR3. Here the CDR3 reads CASSLPGGDTQYF. The part of the CDR3 DNA that was read is TGTGCCAGCAGTCTACCAGGGGGAGACACCCAGTAC.

A note on this clone: These gene names are mouse names. The read is 1 residue too short to cover the CDR3 end, so that end is filled in from the germline J gene. The genes are TRBV14 and TRBJ2-7; 8 nucleotides agree with TRBD2. CDR1 is SGHDT, CDR2 FRDEAV, per germline. CDR3 length: 12 amino acids. The V gene end was trimmed by 4 bases and the J gene end by 4 bases; junction bases not matched to a gene: 1. CDR3 DNA, as far as it was read: TGTGCCAGCAGTCCTGGGGGGTATGAACAGTAC. It specifies CASSPGGYEQY. The CDR3 in its entirety is CASSPGGYEQYF.

With respect to this clone: Mouse germline and gene names are used. The CDR3 goes on 1 residue after the read ends, and that part is filled in from the germline J gene. This chain joins TRBV2 and TRBJ2-5; D is perhaps TRBD1 (5 bases). V gave up 0 bases and J gave up 2 bases, with 6 bases separating them. CDR1 is LGHNA and CDR2 is YSYQKL in the germline V gene. The length of the CDR3 is 14 residues. The CDR3 loop reads CASSQDDSQDTQYF. CDR3 DNA, as far as it was read: TGTGCCAGCAGCCAAGACGACAGCCAAGACACCCAGTAC. Using reference TRBV2 and TRBJ2-5 for the parts outside the CDR3, the full variable domain is DPKIIQKPKYLVAVTGSEKILICEQYLGHNAMYWYRQSAKKPLEFMFSYSYQKLMDNQTASSRFQPQSSKKNHLDLQITALKPDDSATYFCASSQDDSQDTQYFGPGTRLLVL.

A remark on this clone: Mouse germline and gene names are used. The CDR3 is cut off 1 residue early in the read; its end comes from the germline J gene. The chain couples TRBV26 to TRBJ2-5, with 9 nucleotides matching TRBD2. From germline, CDR1 is KGHPV and CDR2 FQNQEV (reference sequence). V lost 1 base to trimming and J lost 3 bases; unmatched junction nucleotides: 2. CDR3 size: 15 residues. CDR3 sequence reads: CASSLFWGGQDTQYF. CDR3 DNA, as far as it was read: TGTGCCAGCAGTCTGTTCTGGGGGGGGCAAGACACCCAGTAC.

Worth noting for this clone: All gene names here are mouse names. The read ends 1 residue shy of where the CDR3 ends; the end is completed using the germline J gene. V gene TRBV16 combines with J gene TRBJ2-2; TRBD2 aligns across 10 bases. Germline CDR1 and CDR2: SGHSA and FRNQAP. The CDR3 spans 15 residues. V was pared by 5 bases and J by 2 bases, with 2 bases of the junction left unmatched. Partial CDR3 DNA: TGTGCAAGCAGCGCGGGACTGGGGAACACCGGGCAGCTCTAC. The encoded protein is CASSAGLGNTGQLY. The CDR3 reads in full as CASSAGLGNTGQLYF.

This clone came up a few times. These gene names are mouse names. The read gets to within 1 residue of the CDR3 end, and the germline J gene fills in the rest. J is TRBJ2-7 and V is TRBV13-3; TRBD1 matches 9 bases. CDR3 length equals 13 residues. Germline CDR1 NNHDY, CDR2 SYVADS. With V trimmed by 5 bases and J by 6 bases, 6 bases remained unmatched. Incomplete CDR3 DNA: TGTGCCAGCAGCGCCGGGACAGGGTTTGAACAGTAC. It specifies CASSAGTGFEQY. The full CDR3 sequence reads CASSAGTGFEQYF.

About this clone: Genes and germline come from the mouse. Coverage ceases 1 residue before the CDR3 finishes, and the germline J gene fills in the end. The J gene is TRBJ1-4, the V gene TRBV3; 7 bases line up with TRBD1. V was clipped by 5 bases and J by 7 bases; unmatched bases: 10. Germline V CDR1 and CDR2: SNHLY, FYNGKV (reference sequence). The CDR3 runs to 15 residues. The covered CDR3 bases are TGTGCCAGCAGCCCCCGGGACAGAGGGATCGAAAGATTATTT. The encoded protein is CASSPRDRGIERLF. The whole CDR3 region reads CASSPRDRGIERLFF. The full variable domain, with the rest looked up from reference TRBV3 and TRBJ1-4, is GPKVLQIPSHQIIDMGQMVTLNCDPVSNHLYFYWYKQILGQQMEFLVNFYNGKVMEKSKLFKDQFSVERPDGSYFTLKIQPTALEDSAVYFCASSPRDRGIERLFFGHGTKLSVL.

Notes on this clone: All gene names here are mouse names. The CDR3 extends 1 residue past the end of the read, so its final part is completed from the germline J gene. V is TRBV26 and J is TRBJ2-1; tentative D call: TRBD1 (6 bases). V gave up 4 bases and J gave up 4 bases, with 11 bases separating them. This CDR3 contains 14 residues. The V gene's germline CDR1 is KGHPV and CDR2 FQNQEV (reference sequence). The covered CDR3 bases are TGTGCCAGCAGTCGTAGGGACACATATGCTGAGCAGTTC. It codes for CASSRRDTYAEQF. The whole CDR3 protein is CASSRRDTYAEQFF.